This TCR beta chain was recovered during a study of cytomegalovirus exposure and HLA in healthy donors. General study points: Researchers counted over 150 TCR beta chains as cytomegalovirus-associated.

The method was immunoSEQ multiplex PCR; TCRdb's version includes in-frame clones alone and lacks a portion of them. The sample lists roughly 300,000 clones; roughly 90% were seen once. Germline lookup yields CDR1 LNHNV and CDR2 YYDKDF (reference sequence). Trimming at V came to 1 base and at J to 8 bases, leaving 10 bases not matched to a gene. The length of the CDR3 is 16 residues. The validation cohort, a group of under 150 subjects, included the donors and was separate from the roughly 670-subject first cohort. A remark on this clone: Antigen unknown.

The source is a woman younger than 35 in good health and CMV-seronegative. The chain carries TRBV15 and TRBJ1-4, with 7 positions matching TRBD1. The specimen was PBMCs. CDR3 protein: CATSRVLGSQGEKLFF. The CDR3 coding sequence is TGTGCCACCAGCAGAGTCCTAGGGTCACAGGGGGAAAAACTGTTTTTT.